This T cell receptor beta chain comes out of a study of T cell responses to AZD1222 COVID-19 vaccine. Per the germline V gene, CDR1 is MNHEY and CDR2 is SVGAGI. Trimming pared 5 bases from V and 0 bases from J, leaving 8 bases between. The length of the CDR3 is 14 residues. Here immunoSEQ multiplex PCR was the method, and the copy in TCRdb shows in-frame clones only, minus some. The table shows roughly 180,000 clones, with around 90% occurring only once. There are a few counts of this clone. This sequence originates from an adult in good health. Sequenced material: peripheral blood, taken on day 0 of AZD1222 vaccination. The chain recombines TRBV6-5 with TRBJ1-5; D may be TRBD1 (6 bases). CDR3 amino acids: CASSRTASNQPQHF. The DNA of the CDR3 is TGTGCCAGCAGTAGGACAGCTAGCAATCAGCCCCAGCATTTT.